This TCR beta chain emerged from a study of radiotherapy plus CTLA-4 blockade in lung cancer. Turning to the study itself: Objective responses occurred in about 17% of patients; 25% to 40% had disease control.

V was pared by 1 base and J by 5 bases, with 5 bases of the junction left unmatched. Germline V lookup: CDR1 LGHNT, CDR2 FRNRAP. The CDR3 contains 15 residues. Focal radiation was given together with CTLA-4 blockade (ipilimumab) to patients with chemo-refractory metastatic non-small-cell lung cancer. Overall study results and limits: Researchers report tumor-derived TCR clones expanding in blood after radiotherapy plus ipilimumab.

A note on this clone: The antigen is not known.

Here immunoSEQ multiplex PCR was the method, and the copy in TCRdb shows in-frame clones only, minus some. Counted here are 40,000 to 60,000 clones, 86% occurring once; the ten biggest clones make up 17%. This specimen consisted of peripheral blood, obtained from a patient treated with radiotherapy plus ipilimumab. The chain has TRBV12-5 and TRBJ1-5, with 7 bases identical to TRBD1. This TCR derives from a human donor with non-small cell lung cancer that progressed on radiotherapy plus ipilimumab. Some clones in this sample may be carry-over from other donors' samples. The chain's CDR3 is CASGLGDRVYQPQHF. The CDR3 DNA reads TGTGCTAGTGGTTTGGGAGACAGGGTGTATCAGCCCCAGCATTTT.